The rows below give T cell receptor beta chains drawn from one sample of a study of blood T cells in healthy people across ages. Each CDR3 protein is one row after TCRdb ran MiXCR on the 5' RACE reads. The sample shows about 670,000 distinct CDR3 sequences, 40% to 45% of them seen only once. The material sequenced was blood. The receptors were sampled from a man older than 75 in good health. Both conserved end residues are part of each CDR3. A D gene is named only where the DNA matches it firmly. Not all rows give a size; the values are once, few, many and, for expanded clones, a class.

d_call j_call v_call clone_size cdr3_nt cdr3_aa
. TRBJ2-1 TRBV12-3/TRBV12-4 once TGTGCCAGCAGTAGGAGCCCCGTGCAGTTCTTC CASSRSPVQFF
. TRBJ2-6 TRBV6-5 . TGTGCCAGCAGGCCCAGGGGTAGCTCTGGGGCCAACGTCCTGACTTTC CASRPRGSSGANVLTF
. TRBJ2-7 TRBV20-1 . TGCAGTGCTAGTCAAGGGGGTGATACCTACGAGCAGTACTTC CSASQGGDTYEQYF
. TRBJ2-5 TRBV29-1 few TGCAGCGTTTTCCCGGAGAATAGCCTGAAGACCCAGTACTTC CSVFPENSLKTQYF
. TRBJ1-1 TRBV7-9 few TGTGCCAGCAGCTTAGTAGGCGAAACTGAAGCTTTCTTT CASSLVGETEAFF
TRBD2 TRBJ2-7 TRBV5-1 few TGCGCCAGCAGCTTGGCCCCCCCCAGCGGGAACTACGAGCAGTACTTC CASSLAPPSGNYEQYF
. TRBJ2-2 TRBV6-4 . TGTGCCAGCAGAGAAACGTCACTAGCGTCAAGGGGGGACACCGGGGAGCTGTTTTTT CASRETSLASRGDTGELFF
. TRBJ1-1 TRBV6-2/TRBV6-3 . TGTGCCAGCGGACCGGCTCTACACACTGAAGCTTTCTTT CASGPALHTEAFF
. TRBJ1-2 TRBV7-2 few TGTGCCAGCAGCTTAAGGACGAGGGACAAGTCTTCCTATGGCTACACCTTC CASSLRTRDKSSYGYTF
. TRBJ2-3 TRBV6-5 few TGTGCCAGCAGTTTCCGGGAAGGTACGCAGTATTTT CASSFREGTQYF
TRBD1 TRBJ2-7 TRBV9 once TGTGCCAGCAGCGTAGCTGGGACAGGTTTTTACGAGCAGTACTTC CASSVAGTGFYEQYF
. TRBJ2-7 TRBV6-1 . TGTGCCACCTACGAGCAGTACTTC CATYEQYF
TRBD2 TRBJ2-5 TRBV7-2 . TGTGCCAGCAGCCACGATAGCGGGAGGGGAGAGGCCCAGTACTTC CASSHDSGRGEAQYF
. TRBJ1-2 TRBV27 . TGTGCCAGCAGTGAGGCCGGGAGGCAGGTCTACACCTTC CASSEAGRQVYTF
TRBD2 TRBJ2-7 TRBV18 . TGTGCCAGCTCACATCCCGGGACTAGCGGGCCCTACGAGCAGTACTTC CASSHPGTSGPYEQYF
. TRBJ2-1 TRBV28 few TGTGCCAGCAGTTTCTCTAGCGGAGGGGGGGATGAGCAGTTCTTC CASSFSSGGGDEQFF
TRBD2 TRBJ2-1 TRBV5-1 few TGCGCCAGCATCATGACAGCGGGAGGGCCAAATGAGCAGTTCTTC CASIMTAGGPNEQFF
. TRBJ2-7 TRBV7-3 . TGTGCCAGCAGCCTAGGAGGGGGAAATACCTACGAGCAGTACTTC CASSLGGGNTYEQYF
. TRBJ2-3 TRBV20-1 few TGCAGTTCCCTAGGGAACACAGATACGCAGTATTTT CSSLGNTDTQYF
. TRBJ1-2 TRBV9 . TGTGCCAGCAGCGTAGCGGCAGGAGGTCGGGTCTTGGACTATGGCTACACCTTC CASSVAAGGRVLDYGYTF
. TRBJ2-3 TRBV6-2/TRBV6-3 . TGTGCCAGCAGAAGTCCCACAGATACGCAGTATTTT CASRSPTDTQYF
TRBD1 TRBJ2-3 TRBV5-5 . TGTGCCAGCAGCTGGGGACAGGGGGAGGATACGCAGTATTTT CASSWGQGEDTQYF
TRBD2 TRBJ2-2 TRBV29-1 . TGCAGCGTTGAAGGGACTAGCGGTTTGAACACCGGGGAGCTGTTTTTT CSVEGTSGLNTGELFF
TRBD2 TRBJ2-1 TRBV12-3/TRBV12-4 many TGTGCCAGCAGGACCCTTGGGAGGGGCTCCTACAATGAGCAGTTCTTC CASRTLGRGSYNEQFF
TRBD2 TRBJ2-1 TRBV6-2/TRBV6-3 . TGTGCCAGCAGTTACCCCGGGACTAGCGGGAGATTCTACAATGAGCAGTTCTTC CASSYPGTSGRFYNEQFF
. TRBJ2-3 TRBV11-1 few TGTGCCAGCAGCATACGGGACTCGCGAGATACGCAGTATTTT CASSIRDSRDTQYF
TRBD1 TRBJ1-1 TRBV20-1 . TGCAGTGCTAGGGGACAGGGGGCTGAAGCTTTCTTT CSARGQGAEAFF
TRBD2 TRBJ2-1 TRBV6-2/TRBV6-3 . TGTGCCAGCAGTTCCACTAGCGGGAGGGCCCGGAATGAGCAGTTCTTC CASSSTSGRARNEQFF
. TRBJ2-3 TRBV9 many TGTGCCAGCAGCGTATCTGGCGGGTTAGATACGCAGTATTTT CASSVSGGLDTQYF
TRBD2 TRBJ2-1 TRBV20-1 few TGCAGTGCTAGAGAGAGCAGGAGCGGGGGAGCGGAGTTCTTC CSARESRSGGAEFF
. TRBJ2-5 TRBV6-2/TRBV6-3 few TGTGCCAGCCGGGAACCAAGGGGGTTTGGGACCCAGTACTTC CASREPRGFGTQYF
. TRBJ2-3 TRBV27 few TGTGCCAGCAGTTTCTCCCACGCCGGCACAGATACGCAGTATTTT CASSFSHAGTDTQYF
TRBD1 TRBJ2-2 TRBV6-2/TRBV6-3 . TGTGCCAGCAGTTTGACAGGGTCGGGCGGGGAGCTGTTTTTT CASSLTGSGGELFF
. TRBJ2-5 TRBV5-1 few TGCGCCAGCAGCTTGAGCATAAGTCGGTGGCAATTCCAAGAGACCCAGTACTTC CASSLSISRWQFQETQYF
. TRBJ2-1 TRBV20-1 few TGCAGTGCTAGTCGGGGGCTGGTTGACAATGAGCAGTTCTTC CSASRGLVDNEQFF
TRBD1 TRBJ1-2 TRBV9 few TGTGCCAGCAACGCACCGAGGACAGGACGCTATGGCTACACCTTC CASNAPRTGRYGYTF
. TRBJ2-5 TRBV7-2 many TGTGCCAGCAGCTTAACGTGGGGGAGCACGTCACAAGAGACCCAGTACTTC CASSLTWGSTSQETQYF
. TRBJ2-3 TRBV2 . TGTGCCGGCAGAAGGCGGGCAGGCCCTAGCACAGATACGCAGTATTTT CAGRRRAGPSTDTQYF
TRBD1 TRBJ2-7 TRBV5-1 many TGCGCCAGCAGCGTGGGGACAGGGGAGCAGTACTTC CASSVGTGEQYF
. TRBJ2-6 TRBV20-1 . TGCAGTGCCCCCAGACGTAGTGGGGCCAACGTCCTGACTTTC CSAPRRSGANVLTF
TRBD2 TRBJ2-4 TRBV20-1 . TGCAGTGCTCAAGAGGCAGGGACTAGCATTCAGTACTTC CSAQEAGTSIQYF
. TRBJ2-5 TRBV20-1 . TGCAGTGCGATGGTTTTCCGGGCCGCGCGGCGCCAAGAGACCCAGTACTTC CSAMVFRAARRQETQYF
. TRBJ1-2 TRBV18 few TGTGCCAGCTCACCGCGGAATGCAGGGGCATTGGGCTATGGCTACACCTTC CASSPRNAGALGYGYTF
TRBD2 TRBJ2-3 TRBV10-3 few TGTGCCATCAGCGTTGAGAGCGGGGGCACAGATACGCAGTATTTT CAISVESGGTDTQYF
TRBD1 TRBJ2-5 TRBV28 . TGTGCCAGCGAGGGGGCCACTGAGACCCAGTACTTC CASEGATETQYF
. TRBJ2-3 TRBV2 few TGTGCCAGCAGTGGAAGTCGGGGGAGGACAGATACGCAGTATTTT CASSGSRGRTDTQYF
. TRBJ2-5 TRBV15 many TGTGCCACCAGCAGAGATCCCCGAGAGACCCAGTACTTC CATSRDPRETQYF
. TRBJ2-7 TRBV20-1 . TGCAGTGCTAGGGGACCCGCCCCGAGCTCCTACGAGCAGTACTTC CSARGPAPSSYEQYF
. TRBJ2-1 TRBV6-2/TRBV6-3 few TGTGCCAGCACCGATAGGGAGAGGTGGGATGAGCAGTTCTTC CASTDRERWDEQFF
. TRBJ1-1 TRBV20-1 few TGCAGTGCCACATGGGGGACTTCTTTCTTT CSATWGTSFF
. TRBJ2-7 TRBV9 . TGTGCCAGCAGCCCCCGACAGGAGAGCTACGAGCAGTACTTC CASSPRQESYEQYF
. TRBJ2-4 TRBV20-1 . TGCAGTGCTCCCCAGCCCAGGGAGCGCAAAAACATTCAGTACTTC CSAPQPRERKNIQYF
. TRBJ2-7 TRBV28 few TGTGCCAGCAACCGCCCGGGGGTGGATGGCGAGCAGTACTTC CASNRPGVDGEQYF